Presented here are 15 T cell receptor beta chains from one specimen sequenced in a study of T cell responses to AZD1222 COVID-19 vaccine. Assay: immunoSEQ multiplex PCR; the TCRdb copy retains only in-frame clones and omits some. The sample carries some 170,000 clones, 85% to 90% recorded once. Material: peripheral blood, obtained on day 0 of AZD1222 vaccination. These receptors were obtained from an adult in good health.

The CDR3 here is CASSSDNIGNTIYF. In DNA form, the CDR3 reads TGTGCCAGCTCATCGGACAATATCGGAAACACCATATATTTT. The V call is TRBV18, the J call TRBJ1-3; TRBD1 is a possible D gene (5 bases). The V gene lost 5 bases and the J gene lost 4 bases, with 12 bases spanning the gap. Looked up from germline, CDR1 is KGHSH and CDR2 is LQKENI. The CDR3 is 14 residues long. Based on the CDR3 plus reference TRBV18 and TRBJ1-3, the full variable domain is NAGVMQNPRHLVRRRGQEARLRCSPMKGHSHVYWYRQLPEEGLKFMVYLQKENIIDESGMPKERFSAEFPKEGPSILRIQQVVRGDSAAYFCASSSDNIGNTIYFGEGSWLTVV.

The table lists this clone with a count of one. The chain recombines TRBV27 with TRBJ2-5; tentatively, D is TRBD2 (6 bases). CDR1 MNHEY and CDR2 SMNVEV come from the germline V gene (reference sequence). The CDR3 has 14 amino acids. V was shortened by 3 bases and J by 4 bases, with 12 bases between the two germline ends. CDR3 in amino acids: CASSFRQGGETQYF. The CDR3 bases are TGTGCCAGCAGTTTTAGGCAGGGAGGAGAGACCCAGTACTTC.

The genes are TRBV23-1 and TRBJ2-1; no clear D gene. TRBV23-1 is an ORF, with its function uncertain. With 0 bases removed from V and 0 bases from J, the gap between germline ends came to 9 bases. The CDR3 is 16 amino acids. This chain's CDR3 is CASSQSCRSSYNEQFF. CDR3 sequence (DNA): TGCGCCAGCAGTCAATCGTGCAGGAGCTCCTACAATGAGCAGTTCTTC.

The genes are TRBV5-5 and TRBJ1-5; D is uncertain. Trimming pared 0 bases from V and 0 bases from J, leaving 7 bases between. Germline CDR1 reads SGHKS; CDR2 reads YYEKEE (reference sequence). The CDR3 has 15 amino acids. The CDR3 protein is CASSLERYSNQPQHF. CDR3 nucleotides: TGTGCCAGCAGCTTGGAACGTTATAGCAATCAGCCCCAGCATTTT.

V gene TRBV28 combines with J gene TRBJ1-3; TRBD1 matches at 8 bases. Germline V gene data show CDR1 as MDHEN and CDR2 as SYDVKM. There are 17 residues in the CDR3. After removal of 5 bases from V and 0 bases from J, the junction contained 9 bases not matched to a gene. In nucleotides, the CDR3 is TGTGCCAGCAGTCCGAGGACAGGGAGAGCCTCTGGAAACACCATATATTTT. It yields the protein CASSPRTGRASGNTIYF. Combining the CDR3 with reference TRBV28 and TRBJ1-3 gives the whole variable domain DVKVTQSSRYLVKRTGEKVFLECVQDMDHENMFWYRQDPGLGLRLIYFSYDVKMKEKGDIPEGYSVSREKKERFSLILESASTNQTSMYLCASSPRTGRASGNTIYFGEGSWLTVV.

V is TRBV19 and J is TRBJ1-1, with 8 bases matching TRBD1. Germline V gene lookup returns CDR1 LNHDA and CDR2 SQIVND (reference sequence). The CDR3 has 18 amino acids. Unmatched junction bases numbered 17, after V lost 5 bases and J lost 3 bases. CDR3 sequence reads: CASSPQPRRGRTDTEAFF. Here the CDR3 DNA reads TGTGCCAGTAGTCCGCAACCCCGCAGGGGGCGGACGGACACTGAAGCTTTCTTT.

The chain employs TRBV30 and TRBJ2-4; D is perhaps TRBD1 (7 bases). The CDR3 covers 11 residues. In germline, CDR1 is GTSNPN, CDR2 SVGIG (reference sequence). Trimming removed 4 bases at V and 12 bases at J, with 13 bases between. Here the CDR3 DNA reads TGTGCCTGGAAAGGCAGGGGGGATCAGTACTTC. This encodes CAWKGRGDQYF.

This chain connects TRBV5-1 to TRBJ1-6, with D maybe TRBD1 (5 bases). V dropped 4 bases and J dropped 7 bases, with 9 bases sitting between them. There are 13 residues in the CDR3. The germline V gene has CDR1 SGHRS and CDR2 YFSETQ. The CDR3: CASSRGQNSPLHF. CDR3 nucleotide sequence: TGCGCCAGCAGCCGGGGCCAAAATTCACCCCTCCACTTT. The variable domain in full, with the rest retrieved from reference TRBV5-1 and TRBJ1-6, is KAGVTQTPRYLIKTRGQQVTLSCSPISGHRSVSWYQQTPGQGLQFLFEYFSETQRNKGNFPGRFSGRQFSNSRSEMNVSTLELGDSALYLCASSRGQNSPLHFGNGTRLTVT.

The chain joins TRBV19 to TRBJ1-1; 9 bases match TRBD1. The CDR3 is 15 amino acids. The junction had 8 bases not matched to a gene; V was cut back by 8 bases and J by 1 base. Germline CDR1 and CDR2: LNHDA and SQIVND (reference sequence). CDR3 sequence reads: CASEPGDRANTEAFF. As DNA, the CDR3 is TGTGCCAGTGAGCCGGGGGACAGGGCGAACACTGAAGCTTTCTTT.

The J gene is TRBJ1-4, the V gene TRBV5-5; 9 bases match TRBD1. Germline V gives CDR1 SGHKS, CDR2 YYEKEE (reference sequence). V was clipped by 5 bases and J by 1 base; unmatched bases: 6. The CDR3 is 16 amino acids. This chain's CDR3 is CASRQGQGGTNEKLFF. The CDR3 DNA sequence: TGTGCCAGCAGGCAGGGACAGGGAGGAACTAATGAAAAACTGTTTTTT.

The gene calls are TRBV6-2 or TRBV6-3 and TRBJ2-1, with D possibly TRBD2 on 5 matching bases. This CDR3 has 11 residues. Trimming removed 6 bases from V and 8 bases from J, with 8 bases in between. Germline V gene sequence: CDR1 MNHEY, CDR2 SVGEGT. CDR3 bases: TGTGCCAGCAGCGACGGGGATGAGCAGTTCTTC. Its protein is CASSDGDEQFF.

This chain joins TRBV6-5 and TRBJ1-1; D ambiguous. The V gene lost 5 bases and the J gene lost 5 bases, with 12 bases spanning the gap. Per the germline V gene, CDR1 is MNHEY and CDR2 is SVGAGI. The CDR3 spans 13 residues. CDR3: CASSPSESTEAFF. CDR3 nucleotide sequence: TGTGCCAGCAGTCCGAGTGAGTCGACTGAAGCTTTCTTT.

The gene calls are TRBV19 and TRBJ2-2; 11 bases fit TRBD2. This CDR3 is 16 amino acids long. Per the germline V gene, CDR1 is LNHDA and CDR2 is SQIVND (reference sequence). With 6 bases clipped from V and 0 bases from J, the junction kept 3 bases outside the gene matches. CDR3 nucleotide sequence: TGTGCCAGTAGGAGACTAGCGGGATCGAACACCGGGGAGCTGTTTTTT. Translated: CASRRLAGSNTGELFF.

The chain joins TRBV28 to TRBJ1-6, with D tentatively TRBD1 (5 bases). The CDR3 loop spans 15 amino acids. The V gene lost 4 bases and the J gene lost 9 bases, with 16 bases spanning the gap. Germline CDR1 and CDR2: MDHEN and SYDVKM. CDR3 residues: CASSSHQGSGSPLHF. In nucleotides, the CDR3 is TGTGCCAGCAGTTCTCATCAGGGTTCGGGTTCACCCCTCCACTTT.

V is TRBV19 and J is TRBJ2-1; 7 bases are a match to TRBD2. The trim removed 11 bases at V and 6 bases at J, leaving 10 bases unmatched. This CDR3 has 13 residues. Looked up from germline, CDR1 is LNHDA and CDR2 is SQIVND (reference sequence). CDR3 sequence (DNA): TGTGCCTGTCGGGGAGGGCCGCTCAATGAGCAGTTCTTC. Translation: CACRGGPLNEQFF.